A single sample is the source of the 15 T cell receptor beta chains below, sequenced in a study of cytomegalovirus exposure and HLA in healthy donors. 60 Vbeta and 13 Jbeta primers were used in PCR. The method was immunoSEQ multiplex PCR; TCRdb's version includes in-frame clones alone and lacks a portion of them. The table shows about 140,000 clones, with around 80% occurring only once. The sequencing sample was made of PBMCs. These receptors all stem from a man aged 40-49 years in good health and CMV-seronegative.

The genes are TRBV28 and TRBJ1-1, with 8 positions matching TRBD1. The J segment lost 7 bases and the V segment lost 6 bases, leaving 7 bases of the junction unmatched. This CDR3 spans 13 amino acids. Germline CDR1 and CDR2: MDHEN and SYDVKM. The CDR3 region is CASSRTGMSEAFF. CDR3 in DNA: TGTGCCAGCAGCCGGACAGGGATGAGTGAAGCTTTCTTT.

V usage is TRBV5-1 and J usage is TRBJ1-1, with TRBD1 as a possible D gene (6 bases). The CDR3 runs 14 residues. Per the germline V gene, CDR1 is SGHRS and CDR2 is YFSETQ. The V and J ends lost 2 bases and 1 base respectively, with 9 bases between them. The CDR3 loop is CASSFPGANTEAFF. The CDR3 coding sequence is TGCGCCAGCAGCTTTCCAGGGGCGAACACTGAAGCTTTCTTT.

V usage is TRBV6-6 and J usage is TRBJ2-1; 12 bases align to TRBD2. The CDR3 consists of 16 residues. From germline, CDR1 is MNHNY and CDR2 SVGAGI (reference sequence). V lost 8 bases to trimming and J lost 10 bases; unmatched junction nucleotides: 15. CDR3 coding DNA: TGTGCCAGCGGGCTAGCGGGGGGGTGGGGACTAAGGGAGCAGTTCTTC. Translation gives CASGLAGGWGLREQFF.

This clone appeared once. V usage is TRBV5-4 and J usage is TRBJ2-3; D is unclear. Germline CDR1 is SGHNT and CDR2 is YYREEE (reference sequence). This CDR3 contains 17 residues. V lost 0 bases and J 1 base, leaving 15 bases between the germline ends. The CDR3, as DNA: TGTGCCAGCAGCTTGGGTATGGCAGAGGCCCGCACAGATACGCAGTATTTT. This encodes CASSLGMAEARTDTQYF.

This rearrangement joins TRBV6-5 to TRBJ2-3, with 7 bases that match TRBD1. This CDR3 contains 13 residues. The trim removed 9 bases at V and 2 bases at J, leaving 5 bases unmatched. From germline, CDR1 is MNHEY and CDR2 SVGAGI. The chain's CDR3 is CARQGIVTDTQYF. Written as DNA, the CDR3 is TGTGCCAGACAGGGGATAGTCACAGATACGCAGTATTTT.

The chain recombines TRBV5-1 with TRBJ1-2; 8 nucleotides align to TRBD1. Germline CDR1 SGHRS, CDR2 YFSETQ. V lost 4 bases, J lost 4 bases, and 9 bases stayed unmatched. This CDR3 has 15 residues. The CDR3: CASSIQTGAGYGYTF. CDR3 coding DNA: TGCGCCAGCAGCATACAGACAGGGGCGGGCTATGGCTACACCTTC.

The J gene is TRBJ1-3, the V gene TRBV5-4, with unresolved D. The germline gives CDR1 SGHNT, CDR2 YYREEE (reference sequence). The CDR3 has 14 amino acids. Trimming stripped 3 bases from V and 0 bases from J, with 7 bases between. Here the CDR3 DNA reads TGTGCCAGCAGCTCCACTTACTCTGGAAACACCATATATTTT. Protein: CASSSTYSGNTIYF.

This chain uses TRBV6-5 with TRBJ2-3, with TRBD2 identical over 11 bases. V shed 2 bases and J 5 bases; nucleotides not matched to a gene: 6. Germline V gives CDR1 MNHEY, CDR2 SVGAGI. This CDR3 has 16 residues. DNA of the CDR3: TGTGCCAGCAGTTACCTTAGCGGGGGGGCCGGAGATACGCAGTATTTT. The encoded protein is CASSYLSGGAGDTQYF.

The table lists this clone with a few counts. V and J are TRBV5-4 and TRBJ2-7; TRBD1 is a possible D gene (5 bases). CDR1 and CDR2 (germline): SGHNT, YYREEE (reference sequence). V was shortened by 4 bases and J by 6 bases, with 14 bases between the two germline ends. This CDR3 has 13 amino acids. The DNA for the CDR3 is TGTGCCAGCAGCCCAGGGTCCCCGGGCGAGCAGTACTTC. Translating gives CASSPGSPGEQYF.

This clone was seen a handful of times. The chain combines TRBV7-2 with TRBJ1-2; D ambiguous. Germline V gives CDR1 SGHTA, CDR2 FQGNSA. V was trimmed by 5 bases and J by 0 bases, leaving 7 bases between them. The CDR3 has 13 residues. The chain's CDR3 is CASSPGANYGYTF. Written as DNA, the CDR3 is TGTGCCAGCAGCCCGGGAGCTAACTATGGCTACACCTTC. The whole variable domain, filled in from reference TRBV7-2 and TRBJ1-2, reads GAGVSQSPSNKVTEKGKDVELRCDPISGHTALYWYRQSLGQGLEFLIYFQGNSAPDKSGLPSDRFSAERTGGSVSTLTIQRTQQEDSAVYLCASSPGANYGYTFGSGTRLTVV.

This clone was recorded a few times. The CDR3 DNA reads TGTGCCAGCAGTTTCACCGGGACAGGGGAGTACGAGCAGTACTTC. This sequence encodes CASSFTGTGEYEQYF. This chain joins TRBV27 and TRBJ2-7; 10 bases are a match to TRBD1. V lost 3 bases to trimming and J lost 4 bases; unmatched junction nucleotides: 6. Germline CDR1 MNHEY, CDR2 SMNVEV (reference sequence). CDR3 length: 15 amino acids.

J is TRBJ1-6 and V is TRBV19; D might be TRBD1 (5 bases). The V end was cut by 8 bases, the J end by 5 bases, with 16 bases between. There are 15 residues in the CDR3. Germline V CDR1 and CDR2: LNHDA, SQIVND (reference sequence). CDR3 region: CASGAPRGNNSPLHF. Here the CDR3 DNA reads TGTGCCAGTGGGGCACCCCGGGGGAATAATTCACCCCTCCACTTT.

The genes are TRBV27 and TRBJ2-6; maybe TRBD2 (5 bases). The CDR3 has 17 amino acids. Trimming left V 8 bases short and J 0 bases short, with 17 bases between. The germline CDR1 and CDR2 sequences are MNHEY and SMNVEV (reference sequence). The chain's CDR3 is CASSIEGISSGANVLTF. CDR3 nucleotide sequence: TGTGCCAGCTCTATTGAGGGAATTTCCTCTGGGGCCAACGTCCTGACTTTC.

This chain joins TRBV4-3 and TRBJ2-1; D possibly corresponds to TRBD1 (5 bases). The CDR3 consists of 15 residues. Trimming took off 3 bases at V and 1 base at J, with 10 bases between the two ends. Per the germline V gene, CDR1 is LGHNA and CDR2 is YSLEER. This CDR3 is CASSQDKGSYNEQFF. As DNA, the CDR3 is TGCGCCAGCAGCCAGGACAAGGGTTCCTACAATGAGCAGTTCTTC.

This clone showed up just a few times. The chain is built from TRBV29-1 and TRBJ2-5, with 9 bases fitting TRBD1. With 6 bases clipped from V and 5 bases from J, the junction kept 7 bases outside the gene matches. The germline V gene has CDR1 SQVTM and CDR2 ANQGSEA. The CDR3 length is 13 residues. The CDR3 here is CSVATGTGETQYF. CDR3 nucleotide sequence: TGCAGCGTCGCAACCGGGACAGGGGAGACCCAGTACTTC. Drawing the rest from reference TRBV29-1 and TRBJ2-5, the complete variable domain is SAVISQKPSRDICQRGTSLTIQCQVDSQVTMMFWYRQQPGQSLTLIATANQGSEATYESGFVIDKFPISRPNLTFSTLTVSNMSPEDSSIYLCSVATGTGETQYFGPGTRLLVL.